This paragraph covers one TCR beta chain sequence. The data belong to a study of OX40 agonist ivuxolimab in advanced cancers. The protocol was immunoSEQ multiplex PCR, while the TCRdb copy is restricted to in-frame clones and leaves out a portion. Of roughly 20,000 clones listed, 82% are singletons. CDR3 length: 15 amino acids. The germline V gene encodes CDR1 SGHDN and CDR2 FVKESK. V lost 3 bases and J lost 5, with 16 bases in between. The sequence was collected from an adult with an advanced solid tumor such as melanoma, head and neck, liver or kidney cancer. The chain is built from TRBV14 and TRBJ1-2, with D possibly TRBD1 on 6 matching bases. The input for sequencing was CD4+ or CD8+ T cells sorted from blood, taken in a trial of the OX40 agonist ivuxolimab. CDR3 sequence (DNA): TGTGCCAGCAGCCAGAACAGGGCCGGATGGTATGGCTACACCTTC. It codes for CASSQNRAGWYGYTF.